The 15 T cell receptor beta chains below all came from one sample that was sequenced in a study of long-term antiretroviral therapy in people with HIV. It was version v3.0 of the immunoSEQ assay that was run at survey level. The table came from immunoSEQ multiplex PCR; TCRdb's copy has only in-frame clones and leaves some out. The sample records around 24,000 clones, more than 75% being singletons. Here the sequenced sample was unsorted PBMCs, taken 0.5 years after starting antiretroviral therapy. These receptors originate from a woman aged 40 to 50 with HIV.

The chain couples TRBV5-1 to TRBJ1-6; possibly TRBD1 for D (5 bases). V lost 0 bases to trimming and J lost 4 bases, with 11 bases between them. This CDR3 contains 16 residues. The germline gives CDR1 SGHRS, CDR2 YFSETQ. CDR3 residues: CASSLGGLLYNSPLHF. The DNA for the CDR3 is TGCGCCAGCAGCTTGGGGGGACTCCTTTATAATTCACCCCTCCACTTT.

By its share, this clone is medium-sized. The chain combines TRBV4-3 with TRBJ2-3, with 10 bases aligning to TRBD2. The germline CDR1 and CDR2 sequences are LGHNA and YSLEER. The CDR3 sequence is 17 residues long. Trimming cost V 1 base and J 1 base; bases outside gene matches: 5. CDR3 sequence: CASSQVRAGGRTDTQYF. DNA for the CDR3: TGCGCCAGCAGCCAAGTCCGAGCGGGGGGGCGCACAGATACGCAGTATTTT.

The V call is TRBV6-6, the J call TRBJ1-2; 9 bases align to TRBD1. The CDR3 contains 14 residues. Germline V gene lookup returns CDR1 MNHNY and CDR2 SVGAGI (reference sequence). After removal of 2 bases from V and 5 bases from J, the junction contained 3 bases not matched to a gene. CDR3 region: CASSYQGQGYGYTF. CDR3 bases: TGTGCCAGCAGTTACCAAGGACAGGGGTATGGCTACACCTTC.

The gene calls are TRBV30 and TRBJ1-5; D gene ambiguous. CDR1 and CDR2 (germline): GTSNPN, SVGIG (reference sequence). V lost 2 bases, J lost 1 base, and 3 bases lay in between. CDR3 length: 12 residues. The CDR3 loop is CAWSRSNQPQHF. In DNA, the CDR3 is TGTGCCTGGAGTAGAAGCAATCAGCCCCAGCATTTT.

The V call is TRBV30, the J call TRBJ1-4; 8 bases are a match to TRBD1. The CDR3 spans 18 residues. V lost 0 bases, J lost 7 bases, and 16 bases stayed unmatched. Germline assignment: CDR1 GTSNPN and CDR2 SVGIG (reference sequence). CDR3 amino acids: CAWSVQGRGRIQGEKLFF. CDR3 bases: TGTGCCTGGAGTGTACAGGGCAGGGGGCGCATCCAGGGTGAAAAACTGTTTTTT.

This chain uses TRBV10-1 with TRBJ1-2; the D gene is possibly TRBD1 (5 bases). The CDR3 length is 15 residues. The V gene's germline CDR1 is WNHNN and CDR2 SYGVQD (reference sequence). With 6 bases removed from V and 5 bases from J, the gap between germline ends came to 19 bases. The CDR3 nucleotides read TGCGCCAGCAGGACCCAAAGCACGGGGGGTTATGGCTACACCTTC. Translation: CASRTQSTGGYGYTF.

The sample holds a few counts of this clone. The CDR3 DNA reads as TGCGCCAGCACGCAGGACAGGGCCGGTGGCTACACCTTC. This codes for CASTQDRAGGYTF. The chain has TRBV10-1 and TRBJ1-2, with TRBD1 identical over 8 bases. Germline V lookup: CDR1 WNHNN, CDR2 SYGVQD (reference sequence). J was trimmed by 7 bases and V by 7 bases; bases with no gene match: 8. This CDR3 is built from 13 residues.

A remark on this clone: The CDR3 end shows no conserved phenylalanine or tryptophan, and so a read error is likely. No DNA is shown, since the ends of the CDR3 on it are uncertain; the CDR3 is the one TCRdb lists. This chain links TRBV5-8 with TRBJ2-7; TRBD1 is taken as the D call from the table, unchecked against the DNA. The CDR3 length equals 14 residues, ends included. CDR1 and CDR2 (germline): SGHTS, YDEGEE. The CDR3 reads CASNTVGTGYEQET.

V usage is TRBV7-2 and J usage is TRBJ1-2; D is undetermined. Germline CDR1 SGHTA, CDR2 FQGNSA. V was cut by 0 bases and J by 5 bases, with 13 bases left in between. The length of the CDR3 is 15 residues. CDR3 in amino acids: CASSLAFSAQYGYTF. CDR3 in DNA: TGTGCCAGCAGCTTAGCTTTTTCGGCCCAGTATGGCTACACCTTC.

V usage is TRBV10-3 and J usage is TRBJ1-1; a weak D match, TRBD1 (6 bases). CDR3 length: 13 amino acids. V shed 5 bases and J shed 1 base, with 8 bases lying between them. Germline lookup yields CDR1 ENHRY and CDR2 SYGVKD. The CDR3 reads CAISKQGNTEAFF. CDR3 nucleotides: TGTGCCATCAGTAAACAGGGGAACACTGAAGCTTTCTTT.

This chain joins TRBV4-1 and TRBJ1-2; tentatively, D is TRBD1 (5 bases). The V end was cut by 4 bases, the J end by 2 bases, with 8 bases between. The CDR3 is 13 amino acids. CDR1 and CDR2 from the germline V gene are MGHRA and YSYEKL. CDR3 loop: CASSLGVNYGYTF. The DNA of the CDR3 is TGCGCCAGCAGCCTAGGGGTAAACTATGGCTACACCTTC.

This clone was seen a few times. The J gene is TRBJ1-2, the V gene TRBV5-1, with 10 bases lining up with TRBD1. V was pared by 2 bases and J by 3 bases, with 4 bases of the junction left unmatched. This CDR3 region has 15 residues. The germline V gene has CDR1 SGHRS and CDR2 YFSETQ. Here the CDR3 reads CASSFGTGDHYGYTF. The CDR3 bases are TGCGCCAGCAGCTTCGGGACAGGGGACCACTATGGCTACACCTTC.

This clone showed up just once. As DNA, the CDR3 is TGTGCCATCAGTGAGAGTAGCGGGGTAGCCACGCAGTATTTT. Translation gives CAISESSGVATQYF. The rearrangement links TRBV10-3 to TRBJ2-3; 8 bases are a match to TRBD2. Germline V CDR1 and CDR2: ENHRY, SYGVKD. There are 14 residues in the CDR3. Trimming removed 2 bases from V and 9 bases from J; junction bases left unmatched: 7.

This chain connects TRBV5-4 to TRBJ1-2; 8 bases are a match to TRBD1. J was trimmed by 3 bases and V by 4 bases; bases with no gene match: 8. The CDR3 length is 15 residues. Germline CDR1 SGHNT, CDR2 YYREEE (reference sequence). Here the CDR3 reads CASSPTDRAYYGYTF. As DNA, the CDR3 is TGTGCCAGCAGCCCGACGGACAGGGCCTACTATGGCTACACCTTC.

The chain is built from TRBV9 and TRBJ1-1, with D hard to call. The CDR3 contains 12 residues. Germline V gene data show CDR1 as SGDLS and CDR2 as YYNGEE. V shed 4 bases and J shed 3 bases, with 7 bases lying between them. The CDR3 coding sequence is TGTGCCAGCAGCTCGCAGCACACTGAAGCTTTCTTT. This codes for CASSSQHTEAFF.